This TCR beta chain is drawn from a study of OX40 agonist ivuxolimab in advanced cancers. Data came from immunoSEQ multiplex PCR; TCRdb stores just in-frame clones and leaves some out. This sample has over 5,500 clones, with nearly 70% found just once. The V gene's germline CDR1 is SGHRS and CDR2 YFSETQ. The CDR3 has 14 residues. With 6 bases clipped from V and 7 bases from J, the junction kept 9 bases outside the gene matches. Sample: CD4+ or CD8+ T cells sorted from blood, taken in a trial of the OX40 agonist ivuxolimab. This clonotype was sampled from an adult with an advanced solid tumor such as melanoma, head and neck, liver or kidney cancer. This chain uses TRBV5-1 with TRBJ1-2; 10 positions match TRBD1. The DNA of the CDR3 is TGCGCCAGCAATATGGGACAGGGGCAAAGTGGCTACACCTTC. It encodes CASNMGQGQSGYTF.